The rows below give T cell receptor beta chains drawn from one sample of a study of blood T cell repertoires in COVID-19. TCRdb's copy holds only in-frame clones and misses some; the assay was immunoSEQ multiplex PCR. The sample has 61,000 or so clones, roughly four fifths seen once. The sequenced sample consisted of peripheral blood. The receptors derive from a woman older than 75 with acute or convalescent COVID-19. The CDR3 runs from the conserved cysteine through the conserved F or W. Each record gives: clone size, D gene, J gene, V gene, CDR3 DNA, CDR3 protein. D genes are given only for firm matches. Rows may omit the clone size; those that give it use once, few, many or a size class.

size: .; D: TRBD1; J: TRBJ2-1; V: TRBV7-8; DNA: TGTGCCAGCAGCCTCCCGGGACAGGGTGGATACAATGAGCAGTTCTTC; CDR3: CASSLPGQGGYNEQFF
size: .; D: .; J: TRBJ1-2; V: TRBV30; DNA: TGTGCCTGGAGGGGGGGGAGGCCCAGCTATGGCTACACCTTC; CDR3: CAWRGGRPSYGYTF
size: .; D: .; J: TRBJ2-7; V: TRBV30; DNA: TGTGCCTGGAGTGCGGGACAAAAATACGAGCAGTACTTC; CDR3: CAWSAGQKYEQYF
size: .; D: TRBD1; J: TRBJ1-3; V: TRBV19; DNA: TGTGCCAGTGGGTATGGGACAGGGTTCTCTGGAAACACCATATATTTT; CDR3: CASGYGTGFSGNTIYF
size: .; D: .; J: TRBJ2-2; V: TRBV19; DNA: TGTGCCAGTAGTATAATCGGTGCGGGAAGGGTCGGGGAGCTGTTTTTT; CDR3: CASSIIGAGRVGELFF
size: .; D: .; J: TRBJ1-1; V: TRBV7-9; DNA: TGTGCCAGCAGCCCACAGAGCTTGAACACTGAAGCTTTCTTT; CDR3: CASSPQSLNTEAFF
size: .; D: .; J: TRBJ2-1; V: TRBV19; DNA: TGTGCCAGTAGTATATTTGGTCGGAGGACGGAGCCGAGGCCTGAGCAGTTCTTC; CDR3: CASSIFGRRTEPRPEQFF
size: .; D: .; J: TRBJ2-3; V: TRBV10-1; DNA: TGCGCCAGCAGTAAACAGGGTGACGGCACAGATACGCAGTATTTT; CDR3: CASSKQGDGTDTQYF
size: .; D: .; J: TRBJ1-1; V: TRBV27; DNA: TGTGCCAGCAGTCCCGCGGCGGGCGCGGACACTGAAGCTTTCTTT; CDR3: CASSPAAGADTEAFF
size: once; D: .; J: TRBJ2-6; V: TRBV19; DNA: TGTGCCAGTAGTCATTCTGGGGCCAACGTCCTGACTTTC; CDR3: CASSHSGANVLTF
size: .; D: .; J: TRBJ1-4; V: TRBV6-5; DNA: TGTGCCACACAGGGTTTGGGCAGTAATGAAAAACTGTTTTTT; CDR3: CATQGLGSNEKLFF
size: .; D: .; J: TRBJ1-1; V: TRBV12-3/TRBV12-4; DNA: TGTGCCAGCAGTTTCCTCAGGGGTGAAGCTTTCTTT; CDR3: CASSFLRGEAFF
size: .; D: TRBD2; J: TRBJ2-5; V: TRBV18; DNA: TGTGCCAGCTCACCGTTGTGGGGGGGGCAAGAGACCCAGTACTTC; CDR3: CASSPLWGGQETQYF
size: once; D: TRBD1; J: TRBJ1-2; V: TRBV18; DNA: TGTGCCAGCTCACCAACGGGACAGGACTATGGCTACACCTTC; CDR3: CASSPTGQDYGYTF
size: .; D: TRBD2; J: TRBJ2-5; V: TRBV2; DNA: TGTGCCAGCAGTGATCGGGGGGGCTTAATACAAGAGACCCAGTACTTC; CDR3: CASSDRGGLIQETQYF
size: .; D: .; J: TRBJ2-5; V: TRBV24-1; DNA: TGTGCCACCAGTCCCCGGGAGAAGGAAGAGACCCAGTACTTC; CDR3: CATSPREKEETQYF
size: .; D: .; J: TRBJ1-4; V: TRBV21-1; DNA: TGTGCCAGCAACCCCCCCGCCAAGGCGAGGGAAAAACTGTTTTTT; CDR3: CASNPPAKAREKLFF
size: .; D: TRBD1; J: TRBJ1-2; V: TRBV5-1; DNA: TGCGCCAGCAGCATTAATCCGGGACAGGGGCCATCCGGCTACACCTTC; CDR3: CASSINPGQGPSGYTF
size: .; D: .; J: TRBJ2-7; V: TRBV5-1; DNA: TGCGCCAGCAGACGGGGAGAGGCGGTTTCCTACGAGCAGTACTTC; CDR3: CASRRGEAVSYEQYF
size: .; D: TRBD2; J: TRBJ2-3; V: TRBV7-9; DNA: TGTGCCAGCAGCAGGGGCGGCACTAGCGGGGGGGCCAGCACAGATACGCAGTATTTT; CDR3: CASSRGGTSGGASTDTQYF
size: .; D: TRBD2; J: TRBJ2-7; V: TRBV15; DNA: TGTGCCACCAGCAGAGAGGCTAGCGGCTCCTACGAGCAGTACTTC; CDR3: CATSREASGSYEQYF
size: .; D: TRBD1; J: TRBJ1-4; V: TRBV30; DNA: TGTGCCTGGAGGGCTCCAATGACAGGGCCTAATGAAAAACTGTTTTTT; CDR3: CAWRAPMTGPNEKLFF
size: .; D: TRBD2; J: TRBJ2-7; V: TRBV28; DNA: TGTGCCAGCAGCCACCCTCTTCTAGCGGGAACCTACGAGCAGTACTTC; CDR3: CASSHPLLAGTYEQYF
size: once; D: .; J: TRBJ1-5; V: TRBV6-2/TRBV6-3; DNA: TGTGCCAGCAGCCTACTAGGAAATCAGCCCCAGCATTTT; CDR3: CASSLLGNQPQHF
size: .; D: TRBD1; J: TRBJ2-7; V: TRBV19; DNA: TGTGCCAGTAGTATCTCAGGGGGCGTCAGCTCCTACGAGCAGTACTTC; CDR3: CASSISGGVSSYEQYF
size: .; D: .; J: TRBJ2-7; V: TRBV28; DNA: TGTGCCAGCATCTCGGGACTTGACTACTACGAGCAGTACTTC; CDR3: CASISGLDYYEQYF
size: .; D: .; J: TRBJ1-4; V: TRBV4-1; DNA: TGCGCCAGCAGCCAAGATAACGGGGGAGCAAGTCTGTCCTTTACCCTGTTTTTT; CDR3: CASSQDNGGASLSFTLFF
size: .; D: TRBD2; J: TRBJ2-1; V: TRBV5-1; DNA: TGCGCCAGCAGTCCGCTAGCGGGAAGCGACAATGAGCAGTTCTTC; CDR3: CASSPLAGSDNEQFF
size: .; D: .; J: TRBJ2-7; V: TRBV3-1/TRBV3-2; DNA: TGTGCCAGCAGCCAAGATCAGCGTAACTCCTACGAGCAGTACTTC; CDR3: CASSQDQRNSYEQYF
size: .; D: TRBD1; J: TRBJ1-1; V: TRBV25-1; DNA: TGTGCCAGCAGTGAATCTACAGGGGCGAACACTGAAGCTTTCTTT; CDR3: CASSESTGANTEAFF
size: .; D: .; J: TRBJ2-5; V: TRBV27; DNA: TGTGCCAGCAGTCCCGGACTCTATCAGGAGACCCAGTACTTC; CDR3: CASSPGLYQETQYF
size: .; D: .; J: TRBJ1-3; V: TRBV28; DNA: TGTGCCAGCAGTTTGAGCTACTCTGGAAACACCATATATTTT; CDR3: CASSLSYSGNTIYF
size: .; D: TRBD1; J: TRBJ1-2; V: TRBV12-3/TRBV12-4; DNA: TGTGCCAGCAGACGAAGGGACAGGGACGCCTACACCTTC; CDR3: CASRRRDRDAYTF
size: once; D: .; J: TRBJ2-1; V: TRBV28; DNA: TGTGCCAGCAGTCTCCAGGGATACAATGAGCAGTTCTTC; CDR3: CASSLQGYNEQFF
size: .; D: TRBD1; J: TRBJ1-5; V: TRBV18; DNA: TGTGCCAGCTCACCCGTCAGGACAGGGGGAAATCAGCCCCAGCATTTT; CDR3: CASSPVRTGGNQPQHF
size: .; D: .; J: TRBJ2-5; V: TRBV28; DNA: TGTGCCAGCAGTTTATTTGACGGGAGGACCCAGTACTTC; CDR3: CASSLFDGRTQYF
size: .; D: .; J: TRBJ1-1; V: TRBV6-5; DNA: TGTGCCAGCGCCGTGGGGGGGAACACTGAAGCTTTCTTT; CDR3: CASAVGGNTEAFF
size: .; D: TRBD1; J: TRBJ2-5; V: TRBV3-1/TRBV3-2; DNA: TGTGCCAGCAGCCTCGGACAGGGTTTTGAGACCCAGTACTTC; CDR3: CASSLGQGFETQYF
size: .; D: .; J: TRBJ1-3; V: TRBV4-3; DNA: TGCGCCAGCAGCCAAGTGGAACGGGTTTTCTCTGGAAACACCATATATTTT; CDR3: CASSQVERVFSGNTIYF
size: .; D: .; J: TRBJ2-7; V: TRBV5-1; DNA: TGCGCCAGCAGCTATATACCCGAGGGCTCCTACGAGCAGTACTTC; CDR3: CASSYIPEGSYEQYF